The 24 T cell receptor beta chains below come from one sample, sequenced in a study of cytomegalovirus exposure and HLA in healthy donors. The PCR used 60 Vbeta and 13 Jbeta primers. TCRdb keeps only in-frame clones here, not all; method: immunoSEQ multiplex PCR. The sample's table shows approximately 140,000 clones. The specimen was PBMCs. The receptors shown here come from a man between 35 and 55 years old in good health and CMV-seronegative.

V gene TRBV5-6 combines with J gene TRBJ2-7, with 8 bases that match TRBD2. V trimming: 0 bases; J trimming: 3 bases; junction bases outside the gene matches: 5. The CDR3 runs 15 residues. Per the germline V gene, CDR1 is SGHDT and CDR2 is YYEEEE. CDR3 region: CASSLEVLADYEQYF. The CDR3 nucleotides are TGTGCCAGCAGCTTGGAAGTACTAGCGGACTACGAGCAGTACTTC.

This chain connects TRBV13 to TRBJ2-5, with 11 bases that match TRBD2. J lost 5 bases, V lost 5 bases, and 13 bases had no gene match. Germline V CDR1 and CDR2: PRHDT, FYEKMQ (reference sequence). The CDR3 length is 17 residues. The CDR3 DNA reads as TGTGCCAGCAGCCCCCCAGCTAGCGGGGGGTTGTGGGAGACCCAGTACTTC. This translates into CASSPPASGGLWETQYF.

V is TRBV14 and J is TRBJ2-7; D is possibly TRBD2 (5 bases). Looked up from germline, CDR1 is SGHDN and CDR2 is FVKESK. The length of the CDR3 is 12 residues. V dropped 4 bases and J dropped 2 bases, with 6 bases sitting between them. The CDR3 DNA reads as TGTGCCAGCAGCCGAGGGACCTACGAGCAGTACTTC. Encoded protein: CASSRGTYEQYF.

The chain uses TRBV4-3 and TRBJ1-2; a possible D gene is TRBD1 (5 bases). The germline V gene encodes CDR1 LGHNA and CDR2 YSLEER. V shed 0 bases and J shed 4 bases, with 12 bases lying between them. CDR3 length: 15 amino acids. CDR3 residues: CASSQDGRASYGYTF. In nucleotides, the CDR3 is TGCGCCAGCAGCCAAGATGGCAGGGCTAGCTATGGCTACACCTTC.

The CDR3 nucleotides read TGTGCCAGCAGCTTACAGGGACAGGGGGCGTGGGGAGAGACCCAGTACTTC. Encoded protein: CASSLQGQGAWGETQYF. The genes are TRBV7-2 and TRBJ2-5; TRBD1 agrees at 12 bases. Trimming removed 2 bases from V and 4 bases from J; junction bases left unmatched: 8. CDR3 size: 17 residues. The germline gives CDR1 SGHTA, CDR2 FQGNSA.

The CDR3 DNA sequence: TGTGCCAGCAGCCCCTCAAGCCCTGGAAACACCATATATTTT. Its protein is CASSPSSPGNTIYF. This chain connects TRBV7-8 to TRBJ1-3; D is unresolved. V lost 5 bases to trimming and J lost 2 bases, with 10 bases between them. The CDR3 totals 14 residues. Germline CDR1 is SGHVS and CDR2 is FQNEAQ. The whole variable domain, remainder taken from reference TRBV7-8 and TRBJ1-3, is GAGVSQSPRYKVAKRGQDVALRCDPISGHVSLFWYQQALGQGPEFLTYFQNEAQLDKSGLPSDRFFAERPEGSVSTLKIQRTQQEDSAVYLCASSPSSPGNTIYFGEGSWLTVV.

The gene calls are TRBV5-6 and TRBJ2-5, with TRBD1 identical over 8 bases. Germline V gene sequence: CDR1 SGHDT, CDR2 YYEEEE. V dropped 4 bases and J dropped 6; count of bases not matched to a gene: 14. The CDR3 totals 16 residues. For the CDR3, the DNA is TGTGCCAGCAGCCTAGGACAGGGTACTGGCTTTAAGACCCAGTACTTC. Translated: CASSLGQGTGFKTQYF.

The chain employs TRBV5-4 and TRBJ2-7, with D possibly being TRBD2 (5 bases). The CDR3 covers 12 residues. The V end was cut by 0 bases, the J end by 9 bases, with 10 bases between. The V gene's germline CDR1 is SGHNT and CDR2 YYREEE (reference sequence). The chain's CDR3 is CASSLGGFTQYF. The CDR3 DNA reads as TGTGCCAGCAGCTTGGGAGGGTTCACGCAGTACTTC.

The chain is built from TRBV4-3 and TRBJ2-5; 7 bases align to TRBD2. The V segment lost 5 bases and the J segment 4 bases; nucleotides outside the gene matches: 13. The CDR3 is 16 residues long. CDR1 and CDR2 from the germline V gene are LGHNA and YSLEER. CDR3 protein: CASSFSTGGRGETQYF. DNA of the CDR3: TGCGCCAGCAGCTTTTCAACCGGTGGGAGGGGAGAGACCCAGTACTTC.

The J gene is TRBJ2-7, the V gene TRBV14; 10 bases fit TRBD1. Trimming took 1 base from V and 7 from J; bases not matched to a gene: 1. This CDR3 is 13 amino acids long. From germline, CDR1 is SGHDN and CDR2 FVKESK. CDR3 sequence: CASSQGTGGEQYF. Written as DNA, the CDR3 is TGTGCCAGCAGCCAAGGGACAGGGGGTGAGCAGTACTTC.

The chain recombines TRBV5-4 with TRBJ1-2; D gene unclear. The ends were cut back, 4 bases at V and 4 bases at J, with 17 bases in the middle. The CDR3 sequence is 15 residues long. From germline, CDR1 is SGHNT and CDR2 YYREEE (reference sequence). CDR3 bases: TGTGCCAGCAGCCCCCTCGGACGGGGTGTCTATGGCTACACCTTC. Its protein product is CASSPLGRGVYGYTF.

V is TRBV6-1 and J is TRBJ2-7, with 11 bases fitting TRBD2. V lost 8 bases to trimming and J lost 2 bases; unmatched junction nucleotides: 2. CDR3 size: 13 residues. CDR1 is MNHNS, CDR2 SASEGT, per germline. This CDR3 is CASSSGGPYEQYF. CDR3 nucleotide sequence: TGTGCCAGCTCTAGCGGGGGGCCCTACGAGCAGTACTTC.

V and J are TRBV7-9 and TRBJ2-3; possibly TRBD1 for D (5 bases). The CDR3 has 17 residues. Trimming left V 5 bases short and J 2 bases short, with 20 bases between. CDR1 is SEHNR and CDR2 is FQNEAQ in the germline V gene (reference sequence). Here the CDR3 reads CASSQHGRVVPTDTQYF. CDR3 bases: TGTGCCAGCAGCCAACATGGCAGGGTAGTCCCCACAGATACGCAGTATTTT.

This chain joins TRBV29-1 and TRBJ1-2; weak D call: TRBD1 (6 bases). Trimming removed 1 base from V and 5 bases from J, with 14 bases in between. The CDR3 is 14 residues long. Per the germline V gene, CDR1 is SQVTM and CDR2 is ANQGSEA. The CDR3 spells CSVEVLGAGYGYTF. CDR3 DNA: TGCAGCGTTGAAGTCTTGGGGGCAGGTTATGGCTACACCTTC. Supplemented by reference TRBV29-1 and TRBJ1-2, the full variable domain reads SAVISQKPSRDICQRGTSLTIQCQVDSQVTMMFWYRQQPGQSLTLIATANQGSEATYESGFVIDKFPISRPNLTFSTLTVSNMSPEDSSIYLCSVEVLGAGYGYTFGSGTRLTVV.

The chain has TRBV12-5 and TRBJ1-2, with 8 positions matching TRBD1. The CDR3 is made up of 15 amino acids. V dropped 6 bases and J dropped 0; count of bases not matched to a gene: 6. The germline gives CDR1 LGHNT, CDR2 FRNRAP. This CDR3 is CASGTGQGANYGYTF. Written as DNA, the CDR3 is TGTGCTAGTGGCACCGGACAGGGAGCTAACTATGGCTACACCTTC.

The chain is built from TRBV6-1 and TRBJ2-2, with D possibly being TRBD2 (5 bases). CDR1 MNHNS and CDR2 SASEGT come from the germline V gene. This CDR3 is built from 16 residues. The germline V and J ends were trimmed by 4 bases and 1 base, with 13 bases remaining between them. The CDR3 bases are TGTGCCAGCAGTGGAGGGTCGGCAGAGAACACCGGGGAGCTGTTTTTT. This sequence encodes CASSGGSAENTGELFF.

The CDR3 sequence: CASSEGLSYEQYF. CDR3 coding DNA: TGTGCCAGCAGTGAAGGTCTTTCCTACGAGCAGTACTTC. The gene calls are TRBV2 and TRBJ2-7, with D hard to call. Germline V gene data show CDR1 as SNHLY and CDR2 as FYNNEI. V gave up 1 base and J gave up 1 base, with 5 bases separating them. CDR3 length: 13 residues.

The chain carries TRBV5-1 and TRBJ1-1; 9 bases fit TRBD1. Per germline, CDR1 SGHRS and CDR2 YFSETQ. This CDR3 comprises 15 residues. J gave up 2 bases and V 0 bases, and 2 bases lay outside the gene matches. This chain's CDR3 is CASSLDRGQNTEAFF. Written as DNA, the CDR3 is TGCGCCAGCAGCTTGGACAGGGGGCAAAACACTGAAGCTTTCTTT.

This chain uses TRBV5-4 with TRBJ2-5; unclear D gene. V was clipped by 0 bases and J by 4 bases, with 10 bases between them. Germline V lookup: CDR1 SGHNT, CDR2 YYREEE (reference sequence). The CDR3 is 14 residues long. The CDR3 nucleotides are TGTGCCAGCAGCTTGGAGTTAACGGGAGAGACCCAGTACTTC. It encodes CASSLELTGETQYF.

The chain uses TRBV29-1 and TRBJ2-3, with D possibly being TRBD2 (6 bases). Germline lookup yields CDR1 SQVTM and CDR2 ANQGSEA. Trimming pared 4 bases from V and 5 bases from J, leaving 10 bases between. This CDR3 is built from 12 residues. This CDR3 reads CSVAFGGDTQYF. In DNA form, the CDR3 reads TGCAGCGTTGCGTTCGGGGGAGATACGCAGTATTTT.

This chain uses TRBV11-3 with TRBJ1-6; a weak D match, TRBD1 (5 bases). Germline V gene lookup returns CDR1 SGHNT and CDR2 YENEEA. This CDR3 spans 13 amino acids. V lost 5 bases and J 10 bases, leaving 12 bases between the germline ends. The DNA of the CDR3 is TGTGCCAGCAGCCGGTCGGGGGAGTCACCCCTCCACTTT. Protein: CASSRSGESPLHF. Based on the CDR3 plus reference TRBV11-3 and TRBJ1-6, the full variable domain is EAGVVQSPRYKIIEKKQPVAFWCNPISGHNTLYWYLQNLGQGPELLIRYENEEAVDDSQLPKDRFSAERLKGVDSTLKIQPAELGDSAVYLCASSRSGESPLHFGNGTRLTVT.

V gene TRBV5-6 combines with J gene TRBJ2-3, with a weak D call TRBD2 (5 bases). This CDR3 is 13 amino acids long. Germline CDR1 reads SGHDT; CDR2 reads YYEEEE. Between the trimmed V and J ends, which lost 0 bases and 3 bases, there was a span of 5 bases. CDR3: CASSLGETDTQYF. The CDR3 bases are TGTGCCAGCAGCTTGGGGGAGACAGATACGCAGTATTTT.

The rearrangement uses TRBV6-5 and TRBJ2-3; possible D gene TRBD1, 5 bases. Deletions cut 0 bases from V and 1 base from J, with 5 bases between. This CDR3 has 14 amino acids. Germline V CDR1 and CDR2: MNHEY, SVGAGI. CDR3 coding DNA: TGTGCCAGCAGTTACTCAGGGGGCACAGATACGCAGTATTTT. This gives the protein CASSYSGGTDTQYF.

The V and J genes are TRBV5-4 and TRBJ1-2; possible D gene TRBD1, 6 bases. Trimming left V 0 bases short and J 1 base short, with 10 bases between. The CDR3 has 15 amino acids. The germline V gene has CDR1 SGHNT and CDR2 YYREEE (reference sequence). The CDR3 loop is CASSLAGRGNYGYTF. CDR3 DNA: TGTGCCAGCAGCTTGGCCGGCAGGGGTAACTATGGCTACACCTTC.